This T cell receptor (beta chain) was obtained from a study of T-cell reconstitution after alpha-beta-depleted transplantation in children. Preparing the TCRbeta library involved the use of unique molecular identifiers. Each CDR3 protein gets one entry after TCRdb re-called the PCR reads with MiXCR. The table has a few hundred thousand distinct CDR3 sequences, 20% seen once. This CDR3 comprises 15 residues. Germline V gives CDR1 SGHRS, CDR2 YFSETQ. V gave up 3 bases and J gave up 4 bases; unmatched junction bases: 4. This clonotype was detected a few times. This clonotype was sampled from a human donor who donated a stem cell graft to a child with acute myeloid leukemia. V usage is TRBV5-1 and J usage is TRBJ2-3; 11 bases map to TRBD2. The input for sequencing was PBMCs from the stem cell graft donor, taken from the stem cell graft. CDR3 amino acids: CASSSGLAAPDTQYF. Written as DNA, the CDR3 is TGCGCCAGCAGCTCGGGACTAGCGGCCCCAGATACGCAGTATTTT.